Below, 2 T cell receptor beta chains from the same sample are listed, as sequenced in a study of T cell changes during pregnancy in multiple sclerosis. Produced via immunoSEQ multiplex PCR; TCRdb's table is partial and in-frame only. The sample lists about 72,000 clones; about nine tenths were seen once. The material sequenced was peripheral blood, taken in the third trimester of pregnancy. The source is a female donor in good health, enrolled as a control in a pregnancy study.

The chain has TRBV5-1 and TRBJ2-2; D gene unclear. This CDR3 contains 15 residues. V lost 1 base, J lost 7 bases, and 14 bases lay in between. In germline, CDR1 is SGHRS, CDR2 YFSETQ. CDR3 residues: CASSLPEPRHGELFF. The CDR3 DNA reads as TGCGCCAGCAGCTTGCCAGAGCCACGACACGGGGAGCTGTTTTTT.

The V gene is TRBV7-2, the J gene TRBJ2-3, with 8 positions matching TRBD2. This CDR3 spans 15 amino acids. Unmatched junction bases numbered 10, after V lost 5 bases and J lost 6 bases. The germline V gene has CDR1 SGHTA and CDR2 FQGNSA. The CDR3 sequence is CASSEGLGSSDTQYF. In nucleotides, the CDR3 is TGTGCCAGCAGCGAGGGACTAGGGTCCTCCGATACGCAGTATTTT. The full variable domain, with the rest looked up from reference TRBV7-2 and TRBJ2-3, is GAGVSQSPSNKVTEKGKDVELRCDPISGHTALYWYRQSLGQGLEFLIYFQGNSAPDKSGLPSDRFSAERTGGSVSTLTIQRTQQEDSAVYLCASSEGLGSSDTQYFGPGTRLTVL.